Listed below are T cell receptor beta chains from one sample, sequenced in a study of regulatory T cells in long-lasting Graves disease. TCRdb re-called the multiplex PCR reads with MiXCR, one entry per CDR3 protein. The sample includes fewer than 500,000 distinct CDR3 sequences, roughly 15% of them seen just once. These records were also assigned to another study, of T cells in Graves' hyperthyroidism and ophthalmopathy.

This specimen was peripheral blood mononuclear cells (PBMCs), taken at new diagnosis, from a patient treated with antithyroid drugs. Every receptor here comes from a man between 40 and 49 years old with Graves disease. Both conserved end residues are trimmed from each CDR3. Some rows have no size entry. The others give once, few or many, or a class for an expanded clone.

TRBV20-1,few,TRBJ2-1,SAGGGDNEQF
TRBV6-1,many,TRBJ2-5,ASAKPGGSETQY
TRBV6-1,many,TRBJ1-4,ASKSEQTGYNEKLF
TRBV19,-,TRBJ2-3,ASSNVAGGTDTQY
TRBV30,many,TRBJ2-3,AWRGPTDTQY
TRBV12-3/TRBV12-4,few,TRBJ2-3,ASSDRGVTQY
TRBV7-9,few,TRBJ2-1,ASSPIAGVNEQF
TRBV2,-,TRBJ2-7,ASSDKPSSYGQH
TRBV19,few,TRBJ2-2,ASSTGTYTGELF
TRBV11-2,many,TRBJ1-1,ASSESLVKAEAF